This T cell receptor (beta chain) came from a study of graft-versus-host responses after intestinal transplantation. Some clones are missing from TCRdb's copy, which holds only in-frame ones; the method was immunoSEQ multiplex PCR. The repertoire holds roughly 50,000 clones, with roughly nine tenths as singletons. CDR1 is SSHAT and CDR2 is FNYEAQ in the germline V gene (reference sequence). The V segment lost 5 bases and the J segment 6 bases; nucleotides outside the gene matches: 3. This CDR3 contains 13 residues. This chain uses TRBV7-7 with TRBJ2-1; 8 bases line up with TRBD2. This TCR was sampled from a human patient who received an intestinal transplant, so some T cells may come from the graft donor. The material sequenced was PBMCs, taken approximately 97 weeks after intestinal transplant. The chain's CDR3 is CASSLGGANEQFF. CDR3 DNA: TGTGCCAGCAGCCTCGGGGGGGCCAATGAGCAGTTCTTC.